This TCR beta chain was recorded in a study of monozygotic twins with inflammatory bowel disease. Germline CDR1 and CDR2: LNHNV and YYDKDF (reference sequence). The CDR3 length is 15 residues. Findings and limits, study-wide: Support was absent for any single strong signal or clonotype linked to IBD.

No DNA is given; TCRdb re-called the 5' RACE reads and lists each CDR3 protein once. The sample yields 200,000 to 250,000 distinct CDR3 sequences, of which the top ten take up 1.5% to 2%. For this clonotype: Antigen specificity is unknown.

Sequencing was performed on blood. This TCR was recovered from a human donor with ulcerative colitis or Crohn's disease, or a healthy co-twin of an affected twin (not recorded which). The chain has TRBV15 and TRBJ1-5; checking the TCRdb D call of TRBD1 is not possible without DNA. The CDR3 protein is CATSSPGARGKPQHF.